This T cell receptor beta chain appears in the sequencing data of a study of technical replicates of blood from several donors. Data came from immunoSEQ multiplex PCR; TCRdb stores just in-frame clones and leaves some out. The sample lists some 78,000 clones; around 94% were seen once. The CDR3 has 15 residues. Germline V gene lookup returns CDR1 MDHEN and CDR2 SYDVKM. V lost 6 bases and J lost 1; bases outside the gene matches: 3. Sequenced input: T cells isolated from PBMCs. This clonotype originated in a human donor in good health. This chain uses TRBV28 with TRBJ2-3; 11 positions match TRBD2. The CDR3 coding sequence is TGTGCCAGCAGCTTTAGCGGGAGGGGCACAGATACGCAGTATTTT. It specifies CASSFSGRGTDTQYF.